The 5 T cell receptor beta chains reported below all come from one sample, sequenced in a study of persistence of HIV-infected CD4 T cells. Sequencing used immunoSEQ version 4 in survey mode. The data were produced by immunoSEQ multiplex PCR, yet TCRdb's version contains in-frame clones alone and is incomplete. The table has approximately 35,000 clones, 82% seen once. Their target antigens are unknown. An overlapping HIV-1 Gag peptide pool stimulated these cells at approximately 0.91 ug/peptide/mL. Sorted nonresponding memory CD4+ T cells were CD40L-negative, CD69-negative, CD45RO-high. The sample consisted of cultured CD4+ T cells from PBMCs, taken from a patient who received antiretroviral therapy. The receptors come from an adult with HIV. The donor label of this sample is uncertain.

V is TRBV2 and J is TRBJ2-3; D unresolved. The length of the CDR3 is 11 residues. CDR1 and CDR2 from the germline V gene are SNHLY and FYNNEI. Trimming cost V 6 bases and J 4 bases, with 5 bases left between them. The CDR3, as DNA: TGTGCCAGCAGGATAGCAGATACGCAGTATTTT. Amino acid sequence: CASRIADTQYF.

The chain uses TRBV30 and TRBJ2-7, with D possibly TRBD1 on 6 matching bases. V dropped 5 bases and J dropped 3 bases, with 11 bases sitting between them. This CDR3 spans 12 amino acids. The V gene's germline CDR1 is GTSNPN and CDR2 SVGIG (reference sequence). CDR3 sequence (DNA): TGTGCCTGGGGGGACAAGTACTACGAGCAGTACTTC. This gives the protein CAWGDKYYEQYF.

This clone was seen just once. The chain recombines TRBV5-1 with TRBJ2-3; TRBD1 aligns across 8 bases. With V trimmed by 0 bases and J by 10 bases, 10 bases remained unmatched. This CDR3 has 15 residues. The germline gives CDR1 SGHRS, CDR2 YFSETQ. CDR3: CASSLGQGPPESQYF. The CDR3 nucleotides read TGCGCCAGCAGCTTGGGACAGGGGCCCCCTGAATCGCAGTATTTT.

The chain carries TRBV10-3 and TRBJ1-2; the D is unclear. Germline loops: CDR1 ENHRY, CDR2 SYGVKD. The CDR3 consists of 18 residues. The V and J ends lost 1 base and 8 bases respectively, with 26 bases between them. CDR3 amino acids: CAISELISPQLQQWGYTF. The CDR3, as DNA: TGTGCCATCAGTGAGTTAATATCACCACAACTTCAGCAATGGGGCTACACCTTC.

The rearrangement joins TRBV7-6 to TRBJ2-3, with D perhaps given as TRBD1 or TRBD2 (5 bases each). V lost 1 base to trimming and J lost 2 bases, with 7 bases between them. The germline V gene encodes CDR1 SGHVS and CDR2 FNYEAQ. The CDR3 contains 14 residues. CDR3: CASSLGGTTDTQYF. CDR3 nucleotides: TGTGCCAGCAGCTTAGGTGGGACCACAGATACGCAGTATTTT.